Each of the 8 T cell receptor beta chains below was sequenced from the same sample in a study of blood T cell repertoires in COVID-19. Clones were read by immunoSEQ multiplex PCR, and TCRdb kept only the in-frame ones, dropping some. Among 150,000 or so clones listed, about 80% were seen once. Sequencing was done on a sample of peripheral blood. The receptor source for this set is a woman older than 75 with acute or convalescent COVID-19.

This chain uses TRBV5-6 with TRBJ1-2, with 9 bases aligning to TRBD1. Germline CDR1 and CDR2: SGHDT and YYEEEE. The junction had 14 bases not matched to a gene; V was cut back by 3 bases and J by 8 bases. The CDR3 loop spans 16 amino acids. This CDR3 is CASSSFLRDREDGYTF. CDR3 in DNA: TGTGCCAGCAGCTCTTTCCTCCGGGACAGGGAGGACGGCTACACCTTC.

The genes are TRBV28 and TRBJ1-2; no clear D gene. This CDR3 has 12 residues. CDR1 MDHEN and CDR2 SYDVKM come from the germline V gene. V was clipped by 3 bases and J by 8 bases, with 10 bases between them. The CDR3 is CASSFSGGGYTF. DNA of the CDR3: TGTGCCAGCAGTTTCAGTGGAGGGGGCTACACCTTC.

This chain links TRBV18 with TRBJ2-5; possibly TRBD1 for D (6 bases). V dropped 0 bases and J dropped 3 bases, with 11 bases sitting between them. The CDR3 sequence is 15 residues long. Germline V gene sequence: CDR1 KGHSH, CDR2 LQKENI. CDR3 DNA: TGTGCCAGCTCACCACCGGGGGCCCTAGAAGAGACCCAGTACTTC. Residues: CASSPPGALEETQYF.

J is TRBJ2-1 and V is TRBV29-1; D may be TRBD2 (7 bases). The CDR3 is 15 amino acids. CDR1 and CDR2 (germline): SQVTM, ANQGSEA. V lost 4 bases to trimming and J lost 6 bases, with 19 bases between them. CDR3 in DNA: TGCAGCGTTGTCTGGGGGGGCAGTGTCCTCAATGAGCAGTTCTTC. It codes for CSVVWGGSVLNEQFF.

This clone has only a few counts. The chain combines TRBV15 with TRBJ1-5; no firm D call. Per germline, CDR1 LNHNV and CDR2 YYDKDF (reference sequence). The CDR3 contains 15 residues. The V end was cut by 0 bases, the J end by 1 base, with 7 bases between. DNA for the CDR3: TGTGCCACCAGCAGAGATGGGCTCAGCAATCAGCCCCAGCATTTT. Translation gives CATSRDGLSNQPQHF.

The chain employs TRBV5-1 and TRBJ1-4; D remains unclear. From germline, CDR1 is SGHRS and CDR2 YFSETQ. Trimming took off 5 bases at V and 3 bases at J, with 14 bases between the two ends. The CDR3 is made up of 15 amino acids. CDR3: CASSYWTGANEKLFF. CDR3 DNA sequence: TGCGCCAGCAGTTATTGGACCGGGGCTAATGAAAAACTGTTTTTT.

The gene calls are TRBV27 and TRBJ2-3; 8 positions agree with TRBD1. Germline assignment: CDR1 MNHEY and CDR2 SMNVEV (reference sequence). With 6 bases clipped from V and 4 bases from J, the junction kept 6 bases outside the gene matches. This CDR3 comprises 14 residues. This CDR3 reads CASSLRGPADTQYF. The CDR3, as DNA: TGTGCCAGCAGCCTCAGGGGGCCGGCAGATACGCAGTATTTT.

The V call is TRBV7-9, the J call TRBJ2-1; weak D call: TRBD2 (5 bases). Germline CDR1 and CDR2: SEHNR and FQNEAQ (reference sequence). The CDR3 is 11 amino acids. V shed 1 base and J shed 13 bases, with 8 bases lying between them. CDR3 coding DNA: TGTGCCAGCAGCTTAGGAGGGATTCAGTTCTTC. Its translation is CASSLGGIQFF.